What follows are 31 T cell receptor beta chains derived from one specimen sequenced in a study of CD8 T cells in Susac syndrome. cDNA came from approximately 0.5 to 1 ug RNA primed by random hexamers. TCRdb reprocessed the immunoSEQ multiplex PCR reads with MiXCR, giving one entry per CDR3 protein. The profile shows approximately 80,000 distinct CDR3 sequences, roughly 90% of them singletons. Sequencing was done on a sample of CD8+ T cells from PBMCs. The receptors come from a human donor with multiple sclerosis.

This clonotype was recorded only once. The rearrangement joins TRBV7-2 to TRBJ2-1; D remains ambiguous. V was clipped by 1 base and J by 2 bases, with 9 bases between them. Germline CDR1 reads SGHTA; CDR2 reads FQGNSA. CDR3 length equals 15 residues. CDR3 protein: CASSLGIGAYNEQFF. CDR3 sequence (DNA): TGTGCCAGCAGCTTAGGGATAGGAGCCTACAATGAGCAGTTCTTC.

The chain has TRBV11-2 and TRBJ2-2; D is uncertain. This CDR3 has 13 residues. V dropped 3 bases and J dropped 6 bases, with 8 bases sitting between them. Germline V gene data show CDR1 as SGHAT and CDR2 as FQNNGV. The CDR3 DNA is TGTGCCAGCAGCTTTAAAGGTTCCGGGGAGCTGTTTTTT. Encoded protein: CASSFKGSGELFF.

The gene calls are TRBV28 and TRBJ1-1; possibly TRBD1 for D (5 bases). The V end lost 3 bases, the J end lost 0 bases, and 11 bases lay between the germline ends. The CDR3 runs to 15 residues. Germline CDR1 reads MDHEN; CDR2 reads SYDVKM. The CDR3 sequence is CASSFRKGLNTEAFF. The CDR3 nucleotides read TGTGCCAGCAGTTTCCGAAAGGGACTGAACACTGAAGCTTTCTTT. Based on the CDR3 plus reference TRBV28 and TRBJ1-1, the full variable domain is DVKVTQSSRYLVKRTGEKVFLECVQDMDHENMFWYRQDPGLGLRLIYFSYDVKMKEKGDIPEGYSVSREKKERFSLILESASTNQTSMYLCASSFRKGLNTEAFFGQGTRLTVV.

V is TRBV6-2 or TRBV6-3 and J is TRBJ2-5; 11 nucleotides match TRBD2. Germline CDR1 reads MNHEY; CDR2 reads SVGEGT. V shed 8 bases, J shed 5 bases, and the junction held 10 bases outside the gene matches. The CDR3 loop spans 15 amino acids. The CDR3 sequence: CASLPRLAGRETQYF. In DNA, the CDR3 is TGTGCCAGCCTTCCCCGACTAGCGGGAAGGGAGACCCAGTACTTC.

The genes are TRBV4-2 and TRBJ1-2; maybe TRBD1 (6 bases). CDR1 LGHNA and CDR2 YNFKEQ come from the germline V gene. The germline V and J ends were trimmed by 0 bases and 8 bases, with 16 bases remaining between them. This CDR3 spans 15 amino acids. The CDR3 region is CASSQDGGHGGGYTF. The CDR3 region has the DNA TGTGCCAGCAGCCAAGATGGGGGGCATGGAGGCGGCTACACCTTC.

The chain combines TRBV29-1 with TRBJ2-1; 8 bases are shared with TRBD2. Trimming cost V 1 base and J 4 bases; bases outside gene matches: 3. Germline-derived CDR1 and CDR2 are SQVTM and ANQGSEA. The CDR3 length is 14 residues. The CDR3 is CSVEAGGRYNEQFF. The DNA of the CDR3 is TGCAGCGTTGAAGCGGGGGGGCGGTACAATGAGCAGTTCTTC.

This clonotype was counted a few times. DNA for the CDR3: TGTGCCAGCAGCTTGGGGACAGGGAGCTATGGCTACACCTTC. Residues: CASSLGTGSYGYTF. This chain uses TRBV13 with TRBJ1-2; TRBD1 matches at 9 bases. CDR1 and CDR2 from the germline V gene are PRHDT and FYEKMQ (reference sequence). The junction had 3 bases not matched to a gene; V was cut back by 3 bases and J by 4 bases. This CDR3 spans 14 amino acids.

The genes are TRBV19 and TRBJ1-5, with a possible D match to TRBD1 (6 bases). Between the trimmed V and J ends, which lost 3 bases and 1 base, there was a span of 10 bases. CDR3 length: 15 amino acids. Germline V gives CDR1 LNHDA, CDR2 SQIVND (reference sequence). CDR3 loop: CASSIGGGSNQPQHF. CDR3 DNA sequence: TGTGCCAGTAGTATTGGAGGGGGGAGCAATCAGCCCCAGCATTTT.

J is TRBJ2-7 and V is TRBV5-6, with 10 nucleotides matching TRBD1. Germline trimming cut 4 bases from V and 7 bases from J; bases unmatched to any gene: 11. The CDR3 loop spans 15 amino acids. CDR1 is SGHDT and CDR2 is YYEEEE in the germline V gene. CDR3 coding DNA: TGTGCCAGCAGCCGCTCAGCAGACAGGGGGCATGAGCAGTACTTC. The encoded protein is CASSRSADRGHEQYF.

This clonotype was found a few times. This rearrangement joins TRBV6-1 to TRBJ2-5; D is unclear. Per the germline V gene, CDR1 is MNHNS and CDR2 is SASEGT. The ends were cut back, 2 bases at V and 6 bases at J, with 4 bases in the middle. The CDR3 covers 11 residues. CDR3 sequence reads: CASSEYQTQYF. CDR3 sequence (DNA): TGTGCCAGCAGTGAATATCAGACCCAGTACTTC.

The chain joins TRBV7-8 to TRBJ2-2; 12 bases map to TRBD2. The CDR3 runs to 19 residues. CDR1 is SGHVS and CDR2 is FQNEAQ in the germline V gene. The V segment lost 3 bases and the J segment 0 bases; nucleotides outside the gene matches: 8. CDR3 sequence (DNA): TGTGCCAGCAGCTTGCTAGCGGGGGGGCCACAATCGAACACCGGGGAGCTGTTTTTT. This translates into CASSLLAGGPQSNTGELFF.

The chain is built from TRBV12-3 or TRBV12-4 and TRBJ2-1; D gene unclear. This CDR3 contains 19 residues. V was pared by 6 bases and J by 6 bases, with 30 bases between. The CDR3 region is CASRLTWARTSYIINEQFF. The CDR3, as DNA: TGTGCCAGCAGGCTGACTTGGGCCAGAACGAGTTATATTATCAATGAGCAGTTCTTC.

This chain uses TRBV9 with TRBJ2-1; 7 bases map to TRBD2. The germline CDR1 and CDR2 sequences are SGDLS and YYNGEE. Losses at the gene ends were 0 bases for V and 3 bases for J; bases not matched to a gene: 3. CDR3 length: 15 residues. The CDR3 DNA is TGTGCCAGCAGCGTAGCGGCTAGCGGCTACAATGAGCAGTTCTTC. Translated, it gives CASSVAASGYNEQFF.

J is TRBJ1-1 and V is TRBV4-1, with 7 bases that match TRBD1. J gave up 1 base and V 0 bases, and 5 bases lay outside the gene matches. The CDR3 is made up of 16 amino acids. CDR1 and CDR2 (germline): MGHRA, YSYEKL. This CDR3 is CASSQEDRQGNTEAFF. Here the CDR3 DNA reads TGCGCCAGCAGCCAAGAGGACCGACAGGGGAACACTGAAGCTTTCTTT.

In DNA form, the CDR3 reads TGTGCCAGCAGTTTCGTCGCCTACGAGCAGTACTTC. Amino acids: CASSFVAYEQYF. The genes are TRBV12-3 or TRBV12-4 and TRBJ2-7; D call uncertain. V was trimmed by 3 bases and J by 2 bases, leaving 5 bases between them. The CDR3 extends over 12 amino acids.

The chain is built from TRBV12-3 or TRBV12-4 and TRBJ2-5, with D tentatively TRBD1 (5 bases). Trimming took 3 bases from V and 5 from J, leaving 13 bases between them. The CDR3 runs to 14 residues. For the CDR3, the DNA is TGTGCCAGCAGTTTGGGGCTACCATATGAGACCCAGTACTTC. Translation gives CASSLGLPYETQYF.

The chain uses TRBV20-1 and TRBJ2-7; 7 positions agree with TRBD1. V gave up 8 bases and J gave up 5 bases; unmatched junction bases: 18. Germline V gene sequence: CDR1 DFQATT, CDR2 SNEGSKA (reference sequence). The CDR3 covers 15 residues. The CDR3, as DNA: TGCAGTACCCAGGTGGGACAGATGAGTAAACACGAGCAGTACTTC. Its protein is CSTQVGQMSKHEQYF.

The chain has TRBV10-3 and TRBJ2-1; tentatively, D is TRBD1 (6 bases). Deletions cut 10 bases from V and 1 base from J, with 17 bases between. The length of the CDR3 is 15 residues. Germline V gene lookup returns CDR1 ENHRY and CDR2 SYGVKD. CDR3 bases: TGTGCCACTAAAGTGGGGGCCGCTTCCTACAATGAGCAGTTCTTC. The encoded protein is CATKVGAASYNEQFF.

V is TRBV6-2 or TRBV6-3 and J is TRBJ2-5; no clear D gene. CDR3 length: 14 residues. From germline, CDR1 is MNHEY and CDR2 SVGEGT. V was pared by 0 bases and J by 9 bases, with 14 bases between. The CDR3 region is CASSYSPDIDPQYF. The CDR3 DNA reads as TGTGCCAGCAGTTACTCGCCTGACATTGATCCCCAGTACTTC.

The chain joins TRBV29-1 to TRBJ2-2, with 13 positions matching TRBD2. This CDR3 is built from 15 residues. The germline CDR1 and CDR2 sequences are SQVTM and ANQGSEA. CDR3 sequence (DNA): TGCGGAGGACTAGCGGGGGCCCAGAACACCGGGGAGCTGTTTTTT. Translation: CGGLAGAQNTGELFF.

The chain combines TRBV4-1 with TRBJ1-5; no clear D. V was clipped by 5 bases and J by 2 bases, with 7 bases between them. The CDR3 loop spans 13 amino acids. The V gene's germline CDR1 is MGHRA and CDR2 YSYEKL. CDR3 residues: CASSAMRNQPQHF. CDR3 nucleotides: TGCGCCAGCAGCGCGATGCGCAATCAGCCCCAGCATTTT.

This sequence joins TRBV12-3 or TRBV12-4 and TRBJ2-7, with 8 bases that match TRBD2. This CDR3 comprises 16 residues. V lost 6 bases and J lost 7; bases outside the gene matches: 17. The CDR3 DNA follows: TGTGCCAGCAGCCTATACGGGGGGGGAGGGCCGGGGGAGCAGTACTTC. It specifies CASSLYGGGGPGEQYF.

J is TRBJ2-1 and V is TRBV27; D is possibly TRBD1 (5 bases). V was pared by 6 bases and J by 6 bases, with 9 bases between. The CDR3 has 12 amino acids. Germline CDR1 MNHEY, CDR2 SMNVEV (reference sequence). Here the CDR3 DNA reads TGTGCCAGCAGCCAGGGTAGCAATGAGCAGTTCTTC. Its protein product is CASSQGSNEQFF.

CDR3 loop: CASSHDLGEQFF. For the CDR3, the DNA is TGCGCCAGCAGCCACGACCTTGGTGAGCAGTTCTTC. The gene calls are TRBV4-3 and TRBJ2-1; D gene ambiguous. Trimming stripped 3 bases from V and 9 bases from J, with 9 bases between. CDR3 length: 12 residues. Germline V lookup: CDR1 LGHNA, CDR2 YSLEER.

The chain is built from TRBV6-1 and TRBJ1-6; D not certain. Trimming left V 0 bases short and J 14 bases short, with 23 bases between. This CDR3 has 17 residues. Germline V gene lookup returns CDR1 MNHNS and CDR2 SASEGT. The CDR3 DNA reads as TGTGCCAGCAGTGAAGCGCTTCTTTTTGTGACGCGAAGGACCCTCCACTTT. Translating it yields CASSEALLFVTRRTLHF.

This clonotype is a singleton in its sample. The chain has TRBV4-1 and TRBJ2-1, with D possibly being TRBD1 (5 bases). V lost 1 base and J lost 9, with 16 bases in between. Germline values: CDR1 MGHRA, CDR2 YSYEKL. CDR3 length: 15 residues. The CDR3, as DNA: TGCGCCAGCAGCCAAGTTCCCCTATCGGACACTGAGCAGTTCTTC. Translation gives CASSQVPLSDTEQFF.

This chain joins TRBV6-5 and TRBJ2-1; 11 bases align to TRBD2. The CDR3 consists of 16 residues. Germline V gene data show CDR1 as MNHEY and CDR2 as SVGAGI. Trimming cost V 5 bases and J 12 bases; bases outside gene matches: 15. DNA for the CDR3: TGTGCCAGCAGTCACGGGGGACTAGCGGATATTAAAGGGCAGTTCTTC. Translating it yields CASSHGGLADIKGQFF.

J is TRBJ2-7 and V is TRBV12-3 or TRBV12-4; D is uncertain. The length of the CDR3 is 12 residues. The germline V and J ends were trimmed by 3 bases and 4 bases, with 7 bases remaining between them. As DNA, the CDR3 is TGTGCCAGCAGTTTCAGAGATTACGAGCAGTACTTC. Its translation is CASSFRDYEQYF.

The chain uses TRBV5-1 and TRBJ1-2; TRBD1 might be the D (6 bases). CDR1 and CDR2 (germline): SGHRS, YFSETQ. V was trimmed by 6 bases and J by 5 bases, leaving 14 bases between them. The CDR3 contains 13 residues. In nucleotides, the CDR3 is TGCGCCAGCACCTCTGGACAGTCTTATGGCTACACCTTC. It codes for CASTSGQSYGYTF.

V usage is TRBV6-4 and J usage is TRBJ1-5, with D possibly TRBD1 on 5 matching bases. V was cut by 0 bases and J by 3 bases, with 9 bases left in between. The CDR3 contains 15 residues. Germline V gene lookup returns CDR1 MRHNA and CDR2 SNTAGT. The CDR3 DNA follows: TGTGCCAGCAGTGACTCTGGGGACCCCAATCAGCCCCAGCATTTT. The encoded protein is CASSDSGDPNQPQHF.

This chain links TRBV5-4 with TRBJ2-7, with 12 bases matching TRBD1. This CDR3 has 14 amino acids. With V trimmed by 4 bases and J by 5 bases, 4 bases remained unmatched. Germline V gives CDR1 SGHNT, CDR2 YYREEE (reference sequence). The CDR3 is CASSAGTGGNEQYF. CDR3 coding DNA: TGTGCCAGCAGCGCCGGGACAGGGGGCAACGAGCAGTACTTC.